This TCR beta chain was captured by sequencing in a study of cytomegalovirus exposure and HLA in healthy donors (dated by TCRdb to 2017 to 2019). For the study in its entirety: According to an earlier analysis of several hundred of the donors, about 179 million T cells yielded 117 million unique TCR beta sequences and about 300 Gb of sequence data. Roughly 300 gigabases of sequencing data and approximately 85 million unique TCR sequences were included in an early release covering 550 to 800 HLA-typed donors. Among the approximately 420 genotyped donors, about 85% belonged to the genetic ancestry cluster associated with self-reported Caucasian donors. The study aimed to test whether cataloging public T cell receptors could reveal signatures of past pathogen exposure. The study used immunosequencing to profile the T cell repertoires of 666 subjects and linked those repertoires to cytomegalovirus serostatus. Along with the roughly 670-subject first cohort, a separate validation cohort of some 130 different subjects was used. The study combined high-throughput TCR immunosequencing, statistical association of individual TCRs with disease status, and machine learning to predict cytomegalovirus infection status. To study patterns of TCR occurrence, a later analysis re-analyzed previously published TCR beta repertoires from 666 donors and added high-resolution HLA genotyping. Rather than using new phenotypic data, the later analysis identified candidate immune exposures from TCR beta sequences and from how often those sequences occurred across donors. In an earlier analysis of 587 of the donors, high-throughput TCR beta sequencing was used to judge whether each TCR beta V gene segment behaved as functional or pseudogenic. Donor age, sex, ethnicity and CMV serostatus were compiled alongside the repertoire data. Genome-wide SNP genotypes for about 60% of the 666 donors were used in a later genetic analysis, which treated that subset as a discovery cohort. Every repertoire in the discovery cohort had been generated on one and the same sequencing platform. Class I and class II HLA loci were covered by the typing at four-digit resolution. The number of donors typed differed by locus, with roughly 620-640 for A, B, C, DRB1 and DQB1, approximately 500 for DQA1, 600 to 610 for DPA1, and 472 for DPB1. A few DR-DQ haplotypes were treated as single units for association and clustering because of strong linkage in the cohort. Among some 400 genotyped donors of the cohort, an average of approximately 240,000 unique TCR beta nucleotide sequences were sequenced per donor, roughly 18% of them non-productive.

Libraries were made using the immunoSEQ multiplex PCR assay. A mixture of 60 forward primers for TCR Vbeta segments and 13 reverse primers for TCR Jbeta segments was used in the multiplex PCR. The CDR3 region of rearranged TCR beta genes was amplified from genomic DNA by a multiplex PCR assay. The amplified TCR beta libraries were sequenced on the Illumina HiSeq System as 87-base-pair reads. In the source study's methods: In a later analysis, approximately 74 million unique TCR beta chains were counted across the roughly 610 repertoires, and some 10 million of these chains were shared by at least two donors. To remove PCR and sequencing errors, raw reads were error-corrected and collapsed into unique sequences using a nearest-neighbor algorithm that merged closely related sequences. To assign V, D and J gene segments, CDR3 sequences were aligned to IMGT reference sequences. Each retained sequence needed at least a six-nucleotide match to both a V gene segment and a J gene segment. A rearrangement was called productive if the CDR3 had no stop codons and remained in frame with V and J, and every other rearrangement was called non-productive. Following IMGT convention, CDR3 was defined as the stretch from the second conserved V-encoded cysteine up to the conserved J-encoded phenylalanine. Sequences without an unambiguous match to a single V gene segment were excluded from the earlier analysis of about 600 of the donors. An earlier analysis of under 750 of the donors called V segments functional above 56.7% productive rearrangements and segregating when the between-donor standard deviation exceeded 5%. A statistical classification framework was built to diagnose cytomegalovirus status from the catalog of TCR beta chain sequences. V and J gene assignment, in a later analysis, came from comparing TCR nucleotide sequences with IMGT/GENE-DB human TR gene sequences. Using the TCRdist pipeline, a later analysis assigned CDR3 sequences along with most-parsimonious VDJ recombination scenarios. In a later analysis, each TCR beta chain was defined by its CDR3 amino acid sequence together with its V-gene family, and reads lacking a unique V-gene family were excluded. As a way to deal with suspected cross-contamination and a sequencing artifact, a later analysis dropped 450 to 600 nucleotide sequences that were highly shared and had low generation probability. In a later analysis, a clonal expansion index was calculated for each public chain from normalized within-repertoire ranks of inferred template counts. Generation probabilities in a later analysis came from a VDJ recombination model fitted to out-of-frame rearrangements, and those results were checked against IGoR. In a later analysis, TCR-TCR, TCR-HLA and TCR-CMV co-occurrence was scored with hypergeometric tests, and a repertoire-size bias correction was applied to TCR pairs. To estimate false discovery rates, a later analysis permuted the HLA or CMV assignments 20 times. In a later analysis, co-occurring TCRs were grouped using DBSCAN, with TCRdist sequence similarity added in when clustering inside HLA-allele-positive subsets. Co-occurrence clustering excluded repertoires with fewer than 30,000 or more than 120,000 public chains, plus five with anomalous nucleotide sharing. TCRdb provides this immuneACCESS table in a form limited to in-frame rearrangements. Some clones are lacking; in checked studies, under half of them reflect an unresolved V gene, and why the rest are absent is not known. V, J and clone size were drawn from that table, and D and trimming were deduced from the DNA. In all, the sample holds 130,000 to 150,000 clones, and roughly 75% of those were seen once. Of the sample, 2% to 2.5% is held by the ten largest clones.

Based on the germline V gene, the CDR1 and CDR2 sequences are MRHNA and SNTAGT. V is trimmed back by 6 bases and J by 3 bases, and the junction contains 1 base that no gene match accounts for. The CDR3 measures 13 amino acids from cysteine to phenylalanine. Only CDR3 DNA is held: 39 bases, read in frame from base 1. Paper-wide results and their limitations: In a later analysis, HLA-associated TCR beta chains showed more clonal expansion and lower generation probabilities than non-associated chains that were equally common. Some IMGT-functional V segments, including TRBV6-2 and TRBV6-3, could not be distinguished by the 87-base-pair reads and were therefore excluded. Most TCR sequences were observed very rarely across donors, whereas some public TCRs were present in many individuals. A cluster of highly shared sequence variants was judged likely to represent a technical artifact of the sequencing pipeline. Linkage disequilibrium might explain the correlated functional status among segregating V segments, but an unknown experimental factor could not be ruled out. When HLA alleles, especially DR and DQ, strongly co-occurred, TCR associations were difficult to assign to individual alleles. According to a later genetic analysis, donors in an Asian-associated ancestry cluster had fewer N-insertions in productive TCRs than the roughly 700-donor mean. The classifier was reported to diagnose cytomegalovirus status with high specificity and sensitivity in both the original and validation cohorts. The study listed approximately 160 TCR beta chains as associated with cytomegalovirus. In vitro tests confirmed that three of the cytomegalovirus-associated TCR beta chains recognize cytomegalovirus antigens. Several of the top co-occurrence clusters appeared to be linked to parvovirus B19, influenza, CMV and Epstein-Barr virus, according to a later analysis. A later analysis associated 17,000 or so TCR beta sequences with specific HLA alleles at a false discovery rate of 0.05. The authors suggested that the approach could potentially be extended to other disease states and immunological phenotypes. In a later analysis, TCR association rates were found to vary across HLA loci, with the most associated TCRs seen for DRB1 alleles and the fewest for HLA-C alleles. In this cohort, only TCR beta chains were sequenced, and detectable features were limited by the absence of alpha or paired-chain data. Sequencing depth was assumed to be roughly uniform across donors in the presence/absence analyses, though that assumption may not hold. Immune exposure information for the cohort was limited to CMV serostatus. Because some donors lacked HLA typing at each locus, the association tests relied only on the typed subset. According to a later analysis, most CMV-associated TCR beta chains appeared to be HLA-restricted, and the HLA associations seemed to be driven largely by CMV exposure. An earlier analysis of several hundred of the donors showed that most TCR beta V segments appeared in productive rearrangements either about 90% or about 30% of the time, which broadly matched IMGT annotations. In a later genetic analysis, a missense DCLRE1C variant was associated with V-gene and J-gene trimming of TCR beta chains, and the association was replicated in an independent cohort. A further reported finding was that TCR beta sequences accurately predicted the HLA-A and HLA-B alleles for most subjects in the first cohort. About 15 rarely observed V segments, including chromosome 9 orphons, were excluded from the earlier analysis of several hundred of the donors because counts were too low.

Notes on this clone: Its recognized antigen is unknown. Base qualities are not provided; no much larger clone lies one nucleotide away.

The cohort comprised some 680 healthy bone marrow donors. Cohort members were all nominally healthy when sampled, although unrecorded immune exposures were likely present. The donor was CMV seronegative and was included in the group of several hundred seronegative cohort members. A peripheral blood sample was collected from each donor, and TCR beta sequencing was performed on peripheral blood mononuclear cells. The Qiagen DNeasy Blood Extraction Kit was used to extract genomic DNA from the blood cell samples. The sequence joins TRBV6-4 to TRBJ2-2; TRBD2 aligns with 7 central bases. The sequence was obtained from a man aged 30-40 years in good health and CMV-seronegative. Sequenced sample: PBMCs. The CDR3 reads CASRAGDTGELFF. The nucleotides are TGTGCCAGCAGGGCGGGGGACACCGGGGAGCTGTTTTTT.